Following are 4 T cell receptor beta chains from one sample sequenced in a study of blood T cell repertoires in COVID-19 (dated by TCRdb to the early 2020s). Receptor libraries were prepared by the immunoSEQ multiplex PCR assay. TCRdb's version of the immuneACCESS table is confined to in-frame rearrangements and falls short of the full clone set. An unresolved V gene accounts for under half of the shortfall where checked; the remainder is of unknown origin. The sample contains about 180,000 clones, 75% to 90% of them found a single time. Under 10% of the sample goes to the ten largest clones. Specimen: peripheral blood. Receptors were obtained from a woman in her seventies with COVID-19, enrolled during active disease.

This chain connects TRBV2 to TRBJ2-5; TRBD2 matches at 14 bases. Germline CDR1 is SNHLY and CDR2 is FYNNEI. This CDR3 spans 16 amino acids. V gave up 6 bases and J gave up 5 bases; unmatched junction bases: 8. The CDR3 region is CASRKPGLAGVETQYF. In DNA, the CDR3 is TGTGCCAGCAGAAAACCGGGACTAGCGGGAGTGGAGACCCAGTACTTC.

V is TRBV30 and J is TRBJ2-5; 9 positions agree with TRBD1. V lost 3 bases to trimming and J lost 5 bases; unmatched junction nucleotides: 4. CDR1 is GTSNPN and CDR2 is SVGIG in the germline V gene (reference sequence). The CDR3 length is 13 residues. The CDR3 loop reads CAWRQGARETQYF. The CDR3 DNA reads as TGTGCCTGGAGACAGGGGGCAAGGGAGACCCAGTACTTC.

The rearrangement joins TRBV29-1 to TRBJ2-3; D is uncertain. This CDR3 spans 14 amino acids. Germline CDR1 is SQVTM and CDR2 is ANQGSEA. Trimming pared 3 bases from V and 3 bases from J, leaving 13 bases between. The CDR3, as DNA: TGCAGCGTTGAGCCCCCGACTGGAACAGATACGCAGTATTTT. Translation gives CSVEPPTGTDTQYF.

This clone was counted a single time. DNA for the CDR3: TGTGCCAGTAGTATAGAAACCAGGGGTAGCGGGAGGTCGGATGAGCAGTTCTTC. Residues: CASSIETRGSGRSDEQFF. The chain combines TRBV19 with TRBJ2-1; the match to TRBD2 covers 10 bases. CDR1 and CDR2 (germline): LNHDA, SQIVND (reference sequence). This CDR3 is 18 amino acids long. Losses at the gene ends were 0 bases for V and 8 bases for J; bases not matched to a gene: 13.